Below are 25 T cell receptor beta chains sequenced from a single sample in a study of blood T cell repertoires in COVID-19. Produced via immunoSEQ multiplex PCR; TCRdb's table is partial and in-frame only. The sample includes approximately 47,000 clones, 85% of them seen just once. The material sequenced was peripheral blood. These receptors were obtained from a woman aged 55 to 70 with acute or convalescent COVID-19.

The CDR3 region is CASTLGPAGGLGGELFF. CDR3 nucleotides: TGTGCCAGTACCCTCGGCCCAGCGGGGGGGCTTGGCGGGGAGCTGTTTTTT. The V and J genes are TRBV19 and TRBJ2-2; 10 bases are shared with TRBD2. Per the germline V gene, CDR1 is LNHDA and CDR2 is SQIVND (reference sequence). The CDR3 consists of 17 residues. V lost 7 bases to trimming and J lost 7 bases; unmatched junction nucleotides: 15.

This chain joins TRBV18 and TRBJ2-7, with a possible D match to TRBD1 (5 bases). V lost 0 bases and J lost 5, with 11 bases in between. Germline V gene lookup returns CDR1 KGHSH and CDR2 LQKENI. CDR3 length: 14 residues. The CDR3 sequence: CASSPPQGSHEQYF. The CDR3 DNA reads as TGTGCCAGCTCACCACCGCAGGGTTCCCACGAGCAGTACTTC.

The V call is TRBV6-5, the J call TRBJ2-6; a weak D match, TRBD1 (6 bases). CDR3 length equals 14 residues. Germline CDR1 MNHEY, CDR2 SVGAGI. V lost 5 bases, J lost 2 bases, and 7 bases lay in between. The CDR3 loop is CASSRGTGANVLTF. CDR3 in DNA: TGTGCCAGCAGTAGGGGGACTGGGGCCAACGTCCTGACTTTC.

This sequence joins TRBV5-1 and TRBJ2-1, with TRBD1 identical over 8 bases. This CDR3 comprises 16 residues. With V trimmed by 4 bases and J by 8 bases, 14 bases remained unmatched. Per germline, CDR1 SGHRS and CDR2 YFSETQ. CDR3 in DNA: TGCGCCAGCAGCCCGCAGGTGACAGGGGAGGATTATGAGCAGTTCTTC. As protein: CASSPQVTGEDYEQFF.

The chain is built from TRBV9 and TRBJ1-1, with D maybe TRBD1 (6 bases). The CDR3 is made up of 15 amino acids. V lost 3 bases to trimming and J lost 2 bases, with 14 bases between them. CDR1 and CDR2 from the germline V gene are SGDLS and YYNGEE. In DNA form, the CDR3 reads TGTGCCAGCAGCGGACACCCAGGGGTAAACACTGAAGCTTTCTTT. It codes for CASSGHPGVNTEAFF.

In DNA form, the CDR3 reads TGCGCCAGCAGCCAAGGGATAGCCCCGAGCTCCTACAATGAGCAGTTCTTC. Its protein product is CASSQGIAPSSYNEQFF. V and J are TRBV4-1 and TRBJ2-1; the D is unclear. V was trimmed by 1 base and J by 0 bases, leaving 13 bases between them. CDR3 length: 17 residues. Germline V gene data show CDR1 as MGHRA and CDR2 as YSYEKL.

The rearrangement links TRBV5-1 to TRBJ1-1, with D perhaps matching TRBD1 (5 bases). V lost 4 bases to trimming and J lost 5 bases, with 21 bases between them. The CDR3 contains 16 residues. The V gene's germline CDR1 is SGHRS and CDR2 YFSETQ. CDR3 region: CASSEETRWGVTEAFF. In nucleotides, the CDR3 is TGCGCCAGCAGCGAGGAGACAAGGTGGGGGGTGACTGAAGCTTTCTTT.

This chain links TRBV6-5 with TRBJ1-6; 7 nucleotides match TRBD1. Germline CDR1 MNHEY, CDR2 SVGAGI. The J segment lost 7 bases and the V segment lost 10 bases, leaving 7 bases of the junction unmatched. This CDR3 region has 13 residues. The DNA of the CDR3 is TGTGCCACCCTTGACAGGGACAATTCACCCCTCCACTTT. It yields the protein CATLDRDNSPLHF.

The V and J genes are TRBV5-8 and TRBJ1-2; the D gene is possibly TRBD1 (5 bases). This CDR3 region has 13 residues. The V end lost 0 bases, the J end lost 3 bases, and 6 bases lay between the germline ends. CDR1 is SGHTS and CDR2 is YDEGEE in the germline V gene. CDR3 coding DNA: TGTGCCAGCAGCTTGGGACAGCACTATGGCTACACCTTC. It translates to CASSLGQHYGYTF.

V and J are TRBV6-2 or TRBV6-3 and TRBJ1-1, with D possibly being TRBD1 (6 bases). CDR1 MNHEY and CDR2 SVGEGT come from the germline V gene. V was trimmed by 5 bases and J by 5 bases, leaving 18 bases between them. This CDR3 contains 15 residues. DNA of the CDR3: TGTGCCAGCAGTGACTTGGACATAGGGGGTACTGAAGCTTTCTTT. Residues: CASSDLDIGGTEAFF.

The chain joins TRBV5-5 to TRBJ1-1; TRBD1 matches at 7 bases. Germline V CDR1 and CDR2: SGHKS, YYEKEE (reference sequence). Trimming cost V 5 bases and J 3 bases; bases outside gene matches: 13. The CDR3 loop spans 16 amino acids. Here the CDR3 reads CASRQDGGGADTEAFF. The CDR3 DNA reads TGTGCCAGCAGGCAGGACGGAGGGGGCGCGGACACTGAAGCTTTCTTT.

The J gene is TRBJ2-1, the V gene TRBV11-3, with D unclear. Germline V gene data show CDR1 as SGHNT and CDR2 as YENEEA. The CDR3 is 14 amino acids. V lost 1 base and J 0 bases, leaving 4 bases between the germline ends. CDR3 DNA: TGTGCCAGCAGCTTAGCCTCCTCCTACAATGAGCAGTTCTTC. This gives the protein CASSLASSYNEQFF.

The J gene is TRBJ2-7, the V gene TRBV7-8, with TRBD1 identical over 7 bases. The germline gives CDR1 SGHVS, CDR2 FQNEAQ. This CDR3 has 13 residues. With 6 bases clipped from V and 5 bases from J, the junction kept 7 bases outside the gene matches. CDR3 sequence: CASSRRGLDEQYF. CDR3 bases: TGTGCCAGCAGTCGAAGGGGGCTTGACGAGCAGTACTTC. The full variable domain, with the rest looked up from reference TRBV7-8 and TRBJ2-7, is GAGVSQSPRYKVAKRGQDVALRCDPISGHVSLFWYQQALGQGPEFLTYFQNEAQLDKSGLPSDRFFAERPEGSVSTLKIQRTQQEDSAVYLCASSRRGLDEQYFGPGTRLTVT.

The V and J genes are TRBV3-1 (or the pseudogene TRBV3-2) and TRBJ2-7; unclear D gene. The CDR3 extends over 12 amino acids. Trimming took 0 bases from V and 6 from J, leaving 6 bases between them. From germline, CDR1 is LGHDT and CDR2 YNNKEL (reference sequence). The CDR3 loop is CASSQDEREQYF. The CDR3 nucleotides read TGTGCCAGCAGCCAAGACGAGCGCGAGCAGTACTTC.

V is TRBV3-1 (or the pseudogene TRBV3-2) and J is TRBJ2-1; D perhaps matches TRBD2 (6 bases). CDR3 length: 16 amino acids. In germline, CDR1 is LGHDT, CDR2 YNNKEL (reference sequence). Trimming took 7 bases from V and 5 from J, leaving 21 bases between them. The CDR3 nucleotides are TGTGCCAGCAACACGAGAAGCGGGCCTAATGACAATGAGCAGTTCTTC. It codes for CASNTRSGPNDNEQFF.

This clone appeared once. This sequence joins TRBV6-5 and TRBJ2-1, with TRBD2 matching over 7 bases. V was pared by 6 bases and J by 3 bases, with 5 bases of the junction left unmatched. This CDR3 region has 14 residues. Germline CDR1 MNHEY, CDR2 SVGAGI. The DNA of the CDR3 is TGTGCCAGCAGCCCGGGGGGAAACTACAATGAGCAGTTCTTC. Translated: CASSPGGNYNEQFF.

The gene calls are TRBV6-1 and TRBJ2-7, with a weak D call TRBD1 (5 bases). Germline loops: CDR1 MNHNS, CDR2 SASEGT. CDR3 length equals 14 residues. Trimming took 2 bases from V and 4 from J, leaving 12 bases between them. The CDR3 region has the DNA TGTGCCAGCAGTGAAACGGGCCCAGGGTACGAGCAGTACTTC. This gives the protein CASSETGPGYEQYF.

V gene TRBV7-9 combines with J gene TRBJ2-2, with TRBD2 as a possible D gene (5 bases). There are 14 residues in the CDR3. V lost 5 bases and J lost 6, with 13 bases in between. Germline CDR1 reads SEHNR; CDR2 reads FQNEAQ (reference sequence). The CDR3 nucleotides read TGTGCCAGCAGCGGGGAGTTAGTTGCCGGGGAGCTGTTTTTT. Translated: CASSGELVAGELFF.

This clone was seen a handful of times. The V call is TRBV29-1, the J call TRBJ1-3; D unclear. Germline CDR1 and CDR2: SQVTM and ANQGSEA. The CDR3 extends over 14 amino acids. The V and J ends lost 4 bases and 0 bases respectively, with 10 bases between them. In nucleotides, the CDR3 is TGCAGCGTTGGGACTGACTCCTCTGGAAACACCATATATTTT. Translation: CSVGTDSSGNTIYF.

This clone is termed medium-sized (0.01 to 0.1%). This rearrangement joins TRBV18 to TRBJ1-1; 7 bases map to TRBD1. Losses at the gene ends were 3 bases for V and 3 bases for J; bases not matched to a gene: 10. The germline CDR1 and CDR2 sequences are KGHSH and LQKENI. The CDR3 has 16 amino acids. The CDR3 protein is CASSPVRGSSDTEAFF. As DNA, the CDR3 is TGTGCCAGCTCACCGGTCAGGGGGTCGAGTGACACTGAAGCTTTCTTT.

The chain combines TRBV11-3 with TRBJ1-1, with TRBD1 matching over 12 bases. CDR3 size: 16 residues. Unmatched junction bases numbered 9, after V lost 5 bases and J lost 5 bases. CDR1 SGHNT and CDR2 YENEEA come from the germline V gene. CDR3 coding DNA: TGTGCCAGCAGCCCCGGGGCGGGACAGGGGGCAACTGAAGCTTTCTTT. Amino acids: CASSPGAGQGATEAFF.

The CDR3, as DNA: TGCGCCAGCAGCTTGGGGCAGGGGTCCACTGAAGCTTTCTTT. Protein product: CASSLGQGSTEAFF. The V and J genes are TRBV5-1 and TRBJ1-1; D possibly corresponds to TRBD1 (6 bases). The CDR3 covers 14 residues. Germline V gives CDR1 SGHRS, CDR2 YFSETQ. V lost 0 bases and J lost 4, with 10 bases in between.

This chain uses TRBV12-3 or TRBV12-4 with TRBJ1-5; D remains unclear. There are 13 residues in the CDR3. V was pared by 5 bases and J by 4 bases, with 9 bases between. DNA of the CDR3: TGTGCCAGCAGTCGTTCAGAAAATCAGCCCCAGCATTTT. Amino acids: CASSRSENQPQHF.

This clone was observed a handful of times. This rearrangement joins TRBV7-9 to TRBJ1-2; the D gene is possibly TRBD1 (5 bases). The CDR3 has 11 residues. Deletions cut 5 bases from V and 8 bases from J, with 9 bases between. Germline CDR1 reads SEHNR; CDR2 reads FQNEAQ (reference sequence). This CDR3 reads CASSTRQGYTF. The CDR3 DNA is TGTGCCAGCAGCACAAGACAGGGCTACACCTTC.

The chain recombines TRBV7-2 with TRBJ2-3; D not certain. Trimming shortened V by 4 bases and J by 5 bases, and 10 bases separated the two germline ends. CDR3 length equals 13 residues. Germline CDR1 SGHTA, CDR2 FQGNSA. The CDR3 loop is CASSSEIIDTQYF. DNA of the CDR3: TGTGCCAGCAGCTCCGAGATAATAGATACGCAGTATTTT.